This TCR beta chain appears in the sequencing data of a study of patients and donors after allogeneic stem cell transplantation. MiXCR, run by TCRdb on the RT-PCR reads, gives a single entry per CDR3 protein. The top ten clones hold 6% to 8% of a sample with hundreds of thousands of distinct CDR3 sequences, around 15% of them seen once. The germline V gene encodes CDR1 KGHSH and CDR2 LQKENI. Trimming took off 0 bases at V and 3 bases at J, with 18 bases between the two ends. The CDR3 has 17 residues. This clonotype was observed a handful of times. The TCR was taken from a human donor who was either an allogeneic HSCT recipient or a stem cell or donor lymphocyte infusion donor (not recorded which). It is not recorded whose cells these are; they may come from a transplant donor. This chain uses TRBV18 with TRBJ2-7, with D tentatively TRBD1 or TRBD2 (5 bases each). Sequenced: blood, either unsorted or a sorted T cell fraction (not recorded which). CDR3 amino acids: CASSPPGTNRLHYEQYF. In DNA, the CDR3 is TGTGCCAGCTCACCACCGGGGACCAACCGATTGCACTACGAGCAGTACTTC.